The next 8 T cell receptor beta chains were all read from a single sample in a study of cytomegalovirus exposure and HLA in healthy donors. PCR used 60 Vbeta primers and 13 Jbeta primers. Assay used: immunoSEQ multiplex PCR; TCRdb lists only in-frame clones, some missing. The sample lists 150,000 to 200,000 clones, 60% to 80% occurring once. The sample comprised PBMCs. These receptors were collected from a woman aged 25 to 39 in good health and CMV-seronegative.

The chain carries TRBV11-2 and TRBJ2-7; 9 positions agree with TRBD1. V shed 5 bases and J 4 bases; nucleotides not matched to a gene: 9. CDR3 length equals 15 residues. Germline-derived CDR1 and CDR2 are SGHAT and FQNNGV. Written as DNA, the CDR3 is TGTGCCAGCAGCCCAAACAGGGGGCGCCTTTACGAGCAGTACTTC. The encoded protein is CASSPNRGRLYEQYF.

The chain has TRBV6-6 and TRBJ2-2, with 7 bases aligning to TRBD2. Germline trimming cut 2 bases from V and 3 bases from J; bases unmatched to any gene: 6. CDR1 is MNHNY and CDR2 is SVGAGI in the germline V gene (reference sequence). The CDR3 length is 16 residues. As DNA, the CDR3 is TGTGCCAGCAGTTACCTTCGGGGGGAGTACACCGGGGAGCTGTTTTTT. Protein: CASSYLRGEYTGELFF.

This sequence joins TRBV5-1 and TRBJ2-3, with a tentative D call TRBD1 (5 bases). Germline V gene lookup returns CDR1 SGHRS and CDR2 YFSETQ. The CDR3 has 15 amino acids. Trimming shortened V by 1 base and J by 2 bases, and 11 bases separated the two germline ends. The CDR3 here is CASSLLTATTDTQYF. In DNA, the CDR3 is TGCGCCAGCAGCTTGCTGACAGCTACCACAGATACGCAGTATTTT.

V is TRBV28 and J is TRBJ1-2; 8 nucleotides agree with TRBD1. The CDR3 has 15 amino acids. The junction had 6 bases not matched to a gene; V was cut back by 2 bases and J by 4 bases. Per the germline V gene, CDR1 is MDHEN and CDR2 is SYDVKM. The CDR3 coding sequence is TGTGCCAGCAGTTTACCGCCCGGACAGGGCTATGGCTACACCTTC. This translates into CASSLPPGQGYGYTF.

A note on this clone: One junction end does not reproduce the germline sequence, and a read error may be involved. The chain carries TRBV4-1 and TRBJ2-6; TRBD1 might be the D (5 bases). CDR1 is MGHRA and CDR2 is YSYEKL in the germline V gene. The length of the CDR3 is 16 residues. CDR3 nucleotide sequence: TGCGCCAGCAGCCAAGGTGGGGCCCCTGGGGCCAACGGCCTGACTTTC. Protein product: CASSQGGAPGANGLTF.

J is TRBJ2-3 and V is TRBV5-6; 8 bases map to TRBD2. Trimming at V came to 2 bases and at J to 2 bases, leaving 4 bases not matched to a gene. Germline lookup yields CDR1 SGHDT and CDR2 YYEEEE. This CDR3 region has 15 residues. CDR3 loop: CASSLAGVFTDTQYF. The DNA of the CDR3 is TGTGCCAGCAGCTTAGCGGGGGTGTTCACAGATACGCAGTATTTT.

This clone is a singleton in its sample. The genes are TRBV6-5 and TRBJ2-5; D remains unclear. The CDR3 extends over 14 amino acids. Between the trimmed V and J ends, which lost 3 bases and 3 bases, there was a span of 11 bases. Germline lookup yields CDR1 MNHEY and CDR2 SVGAGI. CDR3 residues: CASSYSLNEETQYF. The CDR3 nucleotides are TGTGCCAGCAGTTATTCGCTAAACGAAGAGACCCAGTACTTC.

This CDR3 is CASSVGTGNSNQPQHF. CDR3 coding DNA: TGTGCCAGCAGCGTCGGGACAGGGAACAGCAATCAGCCCCAGCATTTT. The chain recombines TRBV7-8 with TRBJ1-5; 9 bases line up with TRBD1. The trim removed 5 bases at V and 1 base at J, leaving 6 bases unmatched. Germline-derived CDR1 and CDR2 are SGHVS and FQNEAQ. This CDR3 spans 16 amino acids.